This T cell receptor beta chain was obtained from a study of T cell responses to AZD1222 COVID-19 vaccine. Whole-study findings and limits: The donor group comprised mostly white British people and more females; the analysis possibly underestimated clonal diversity.

A word on this clone: Antigen: not known.

V was shortened by 6 bases and J by 8 bases, with 17 bases between the two germline ends. There are 14 residues in the CDR3. Germline CDR1 and CDR2: MNHEY and SVGAGI. Assay used: immunoSEQ multiplex PCR; TCRdb lists only in-frame clones, some missing. The table lists some 150,000 clones, around 90% of them singletons. The input for sequencing was peripheral blood, taken on day 0 of AZD1222 vaccination. J is TRBJ1-5 and V is TRBV6-5; D perhaps matches TRBD1 (6 bases). The source of this sequence is an adult in good health. This CDR3 is CASSRTGITEPQHF. The CDR3 DNA sequence: TGTGCCAGCAGCCGCACAGGGATTACGGAGCCCCAGCATTTT.